This is a list of T cell receptor beta chains from one sample in a study of vaccination and CD4 T cells after COVID-19. No antigen has been identified for these receptors. TCRdb re-analysed the PCR reads in MiXCR, keeping a single row per CDR3 protein. Among some 10,000 distinct CDR3 sequences listed, approximately 29% were seen once. This specimen was CD4+ T cells from blood, cultured in vitro, taken after SARS-CoV-2 vaccination. These receptors came from a human donor who had recovered from COVID-19. Both conserved end residues are part of each CDR3. D genes are given only for firm matches. Rows give clone size only sometimes, using once, few, many, or a class for an expanded clone.

v_gene: TRBV28; abundance: few; d_gene: NA; j_gene: TRBJ2-3; CDR3aa: CASSLMTLRGTDTQYF; CDR3nt: TGTGCCAGCAGTTTAATGACATTACGAGGAACAGATACGCAGTATTTT
v_gene: TRBV7-9; abundance: NA; d_gene: NA; j_gene: TRBJ1-5; CDR3aa: CASSSQVGEPQHF; CDR3nt: TGTGCCAGCAGCAGCCAGGTTGGGGAGCCCCAGCATTTT
v_gene: TRBV11-3; abundance: NA; d_gene: NA; j_gene: TRBJ2-3; CDR3aa: CASSQTPTTDTQYF; CDR3nt: TGTGCCAGCAGCCAAACGCCGACTACAGATACGCAGTATTTT
v_gene: TRBV9; abundance: NA; d_gene: NA; j_gene: TRBJ2-7; CDR3aa: CASSVATVDAYEQYF; CDR3nt: TGTGCCAGCAGCGTAGCTACTGTCGACGCCTACGAGCAGTACTTC
v_gene: TRBV24-1; abundance: NA; d_gene: TRBD2; j_gene: TRBJ2-1; CDR3aa: CATSDTGLATSLLHNEQFF; CDR3nt: TGTGCCACCAGTGACACGGGACTAGCGACCTCCCTGCTTCACAATGAGCAGTTCTTC
v_gene: TRBV12-3/TRBV12-4; abundance: NA; d_gene: TRBD1; j_gene: TRBJ1-5; CDR3aa: CASAAHGDRGSNQPQHF; CDR3nt: TGTGCCAGCGCCGCGCATGGGGACAGGGGGTCCAATCAGCCCCAGCATTTT
v_gene: TRBV27; abundance: few; d_gene: NA; j_gene: TRBJ1-1; CDR3aa: CASSLLRSGGMAEAFF; CDR3nt: TGTGCCAGCAGTTTATTGAGATCTGGGGGCATGGCTGAAGCTTTCTTT
v_gene: TRBV18; abundance: NA; d_gene: NA; j_gene: TRBJ1-2; CDR3aa: CASSPFSENYGYTF; CDR3nt: TGTGCCAGCTCACCATTCTCAGAGAACTATGGCTACACCTTC
v_gene: TRBV30; abundance: few; d_gene: TRBD1; j_gene: TRBJ2-6; CDR3aa: CAWRRRSGTGSGANVLTF; CDR3nt: TGTGCCTGGAGGAGGAGGTCCGGGACAGGCTCTGGGGCCAACGTCCTGACTTTC
v_gene: TRBV7-9; abundance: NA; d_gene: NA; j_gene: TRBJ2-4; CDR3aa: CASSLVPGAPKNIQYF; CDR3nt: TGTGCCAGCAGCTTAGTTCCAGGGGCCCCCAAAAACATTCAGTACTTC
v_gene: TRBV7-9; abundance: few; d_gene: TRBD1; j_gene: TRBJ1-5; CDR3aa: CASSLGSGGVQPQHF; CDR3nt: TGTGCCAGCAGCTTGGGATCAGGGGGCGTTCAGCCCCAGCATTTT
v_gene: TRBV6-2/TRBV6-3; abundance: NA; d_gene: TRBD1; j_gene: TRBJ1-5; CDR3aa: CASGTLQGSPQHF; CDR3nt: TGTGCCAGCGGCACTTTACAGGGGTCTCCCCAGCATTTT
v_gene: TRBV7-9; abundance: few; d_gene: NA; j_gene: TRBJ2-2; CDR3aa: CASSPSGELFF; CDR3nt: TGTGCCAGCAGCCCATCCGGGGAGCTGTTTTTT
v_gene: TRBV10-2; abundance: few; d_gene: NA; j_gene: TRBJ1-5; CDR3aa: CASSEGGRPQHF; CDR3nt: TGCGCCAGCAGTGAAGGGGGGCGGCCCCAGCATTTT
v_gene: TRBV10-3; abundance: NA; d_gene: TRBD2; j_gene: TRBJ2-1; CDR3aa: CAIREAGAGEQFF; CDR3nt: TGTGCCATCAGGGAAGCGGGAGCGGGTGAGCAGTTCTTC
v_gene: TRBV28; abundance: NA; d_gene: NA; j_gene: TRBJ1-2; CDR3aa: CASRPGAAGYTF; CDR3nt: TGTGCCAGCAGACCAGGGGCGGCTGGCTACACCTTC
v_gene: TRBV6-1; abundance: NA; d_gene: NA; j_gene: TRBJ1-3; CDR3aa: CASSEALGSSGNTIYF; CDR3nt: TGTGCCAGCAGTGAAGCGCTAGGCAGCTCTGGAAACACCATATATTTT
v_gene: TRBV4-2; abundance: NA; d_gene: TRBD2; j_gene: TRBJ2-7; CDR3aa: CASSQDITAGGPKEQYF; CDR3nt: TGTGCCAGCAGCCAAGATATTACGGCGGGAGGGCCGAAGGAGCAGTACTTC
v_gene: TRBV6-1; abundance: NA; d_gene: NA; j_gene: TRBJ1-5; CDR3aa: CASSLGTPNQPQHF; CDR3nt: TGTGCCAGCAGTCTCGGGACCCCAAATCAGCCCCAGCATTTT
v_gene: TRBV20-1; abundance: NA; d_gene: NA; j_gene: TRBJ2-3; CDR3aa: CSAVFGIGTQYF; CDR3nt: TGCAGTGCCGTTTTCGGGATAGGTACGCAGTATTTT
v_gene: TRBV11-1; abundance: NA; d_gene: NA; j_gene: TRBJ2-5; CDR3aa: CASSLAGLGAAPYQETQYF; CDR3nt: TGTGCCAGCAGCTTAGCGGGCCTTGGGGCGGCGCCGTACCAAGAGACCCAGTACTTC
v_gene: TRBV6-2/TRBV6-3; abundance: NA; d_gene: NA; j_gene: TRBJ2-5; CDR3aa: CASSYQGFLQETQYF; CDR3nt: TGTGCCAGCAGTTACCAGGGATTTCTCCAAGAGACCCAGTACTTC
v_gene: TRBV7-2; abundance: few; d_gene: NA; j_gene: TRBJ2-7; CDR3aa: CASSLGASEQYF; CDR3nt: TGTGCCAGCAGCTTAGGGGCGAGTGAGCAGTACTTC
v_gene: TRBV6-1; abundance: few; d_gene: NA; j_gene: TRBJ1-1; CDR3aa: CANRRDPHAAAFF; CDR3nt: TGTGCCAACCGCCGGGACCCCCACGCCGCCGCTTTCTTT
v_gene: TRBV7-6; abundance: NA; d_gene: NA; j_gene: TRBJ2-5; CDR3aa: CASSSPRRSVAETQYF; CDR3nt: TGTGCCAGCAGCTCGCCCAGGAGAAGCGTCGCTGAGACCCAGTACTTC
v_gene: TRBV19; abundance: NA; d_gene: TRBD2; j_gene: TRBJ2-1; CDR3aa: CASSSASGRAYNEQFF; CDR3nt: TGTGCCAGTAGTTCGGCTAGCGGGAGGGCCTACAATGAGCAGTTCTTC
v_gene: TRBV7-6; abundance: NA; d_gene: TRBD2; j_gene: TRBJ2-5; CDR3aa: CASSFGGGAGVETQYF; CDR3nt: TGTGCTAGCAGCTTCGGAGGCGGGGCGGGGGTGGAGACCCAGTACTTC
v_gene: TRBV7-2; abundance: medium-sized; d_gene: NA; j_gene: TRBJ1-3; CDR3aa: CASSSYLEAGNTIYF; CDR3nt: TGTGCCAGCAGCTCATACTTGGAGGCTGGAAACACCATATATTTT
v_gene: TRBV27; abundance: large; d_gene: NA; j_gene: TRBJ2-1; CDR3aa: CASSLGTHKGNEQFF; CDR3nt: TGTGCCAGCAGTTTAGGGACTCACAAGGGGAATGAGCAGTTCTTC
v_gene: TRBV20-1; abundance: few; d_gene: NA; j_gene: TRBJ1-1; CDR3aa: CSAVRTQQGNTEAFF; CDR3nt: TGCAGTGCTGTCCGGACCCAACAAGGGAACACTGAAGCTTTCTTT
v_gene: TRBV7-2; abundance: few; d_gene: NA; j_gene: TRBJ2-3; CDR3aa: CASSLGGSGGDTQYF; CDR3nt: TGTGCCAGCAGCTTAGGCGGTAGCGGAGGAGATACGCAGTATTTT
v_gene: TRBV6-1; abundance: few; d_gene: NA; j_gene: TRBJ1-2; CDR3aa: CASTLGSLGNYGYTF; CDR3nt: TGTGCCAGCACTTTAGGGAGTTTGGGGAACTATGGCTACACCTTC
v_gene: TRBV6-2/TRBV6-3; abundance: NA; d_gene: TRBD1; j_gene: TRBJ1-2; CDR3aa: CASSPQGPYGYTF; CDR3nt: TGTGCCAGCAGTCCACAGGGGCCCTATGGCTACACCTTC
v_gene: TRBV4-1; abundance: NA; d_gene: TRBD2; j_gene: TRBJ2-3; CDR3aa: CASSQAPRAGSTDTQYF; CDR3nt: TGCGCCAGCAGCCAAGCCCCCCGAGCGGGGAGCACAGATACGCAGTATTTT
v_gene: TRBV7-8; abundance: NA; d_gene: NA; j_gene: TRBJ1-1; CDR3aa: CASSFRWDTEAFF; CDR3nt: TGTGCCAGCAGCTTCAGGTGGGACACTGAAGCTTTCTTT
v_gene: TRBV7-9; abundance: few; d_gene: TRBD1; j_gene: TRBJ1-1; CDR3aa: CASSLEPWTGATEAFF; CDR3nt: TGTGCCAGCAGCTTAGAACCGTGGACAGGGGCCACTGAAGCTTTCTTT
v_gene: TRBV7-3; abundance: NA; d_gene: TRBD1; j_gene: TRBJ2-1; CDR3aa: CASSLGQAGINEQFF; CDR3nt: TGTGCCAGCAGCTTAGGACAGGCAGGGATTAATGAGCAGTTCTTC
v_gene: TRBV7-3; abundance: few; d_gene: TRBD2; j_gene: TRBJ2-5; CDR3aa: CASSLRAGGWETQYF; CDR3nt: TGTGCCAGCAGCCTCCGAGCGGGGGGATGGGAGACCCAGTACTTC
v_gene: TRBV20-1; abundance: few; d_gene: TRBD2; j_gene: TRBJ2-3; CDR3aa: CSARDYQGTSGSTDTQYF; CDR3nt: TGCAGTGCTAGAGATTATCAAGGGACTAGCGGTAGCACAGATACGCAGTATTTT
v_gene: TRBV7-3; abundance: NA; d_gene: NA; j_gene: TRBJ1-1; CDR3aa: CASSLGVDTEAFF; CDR3nt: TGTGCCAGCAGCTTAGGAGTGGACACTGAAGCTTTCTTT
v_gene: TRBV19; abundance: NA; d_gene: NA; j_gene: TRBJ2-6; CDR3aa: CASSKGVGESGANVLTF; CDR3nt: TGTGCCAGTAGTAAGGGTGTGGGCGAATCTGGGGCCAACGTCCTGACTTTC
v_gene: TRBV12-3/TRBV12-4; abundance: NA; d_gene: NA; j_gene: TRBJ2-1; CDR3aa: CASSLENEQFF; CDR3nt: TGTGCCAGCAGTTTAGAGAATGAGCAGTTCTTC
v_gene: TRBV29-1; abundance: few; d_gene: TRBD1; j_gene: TRBJ1-1; CDR3aa: CSARTGGLTEAFF; CDR3nt: TGCAGCGCCAGGACAGGGGGCTTGACTGAAGCTTTCTTT
v_gene: TRBV4-3; abundance: NA; d_gene: NA; j_gene: TRBJ2-3; CDR3aa: CASSQDSGTSTDTQYF; CDR3nt: TGCGCCAGCAGCCAAGATTCGGGAACAAGCACAGATACGCAGTATTTT
v_gene: TRBV25-1; abundance: NA; d_gene: TRBD1; j_gene: TRBJ2-1; CDR3aa: CASSVPGQGLSYNEQFF; CDR3nt: TGTGCCAGCAGTGTGCCGGGACAGGGTTTATCCTACAATGAGCAGTTCTTC
v_gene: TRBV15; abundance: few; d_gene: NA; j_gene: TRBJ1-1; CDR3aa: CATRRQVGATEAFF; CDR3nt: TGTGCCACCAGACGACAAGTGGGAGCGACTGAAGCTTTCTTT
v_gene: TRBV7-7; abundance: NA; d_gene: NA; j_gene: TRBJ2-2; CDR3aa: CASSPFWGGELFF; CDR3nt: TGTGCTAGCAGCCCATTTTGGGGCGGGGAGCTGTTTTTT
v_gene: TRBV11-3; abundance: NA; d_gene: TRBD2; j_gene: TRBJ2-1; CDR3aa: CASSAAGTSGNNEQFF; CDR3nt: TGTGCCAGCAGCGCCGCCGGGACTAGCGGAAACAATGAGCAGTTCTTC
v_gene: TRBV28; abundance: NA; d_gene: NA; j_gene: TRBJ2-2; CDR3aa: CASSPLTTGGIGELFF; CDR3nt: TGTGCCAGCAGTCCCTTGACTACTGGAGGAATCGGGGAGCTGTTTTTT
v_gene: TRBV19; abundance: few; d_gene: NA; j_gene: TRBJ1-1; CDR3aa: CASSTLQRNTEAFF; CDR3nt: TGTGCCAGTAGTACTTTACAGAGGAACACTGAAGCTTTCTTT
v_gene: TRBV7-9; abundance: few; d_gene: NA; j_gene: TRBJ1-1; CDR3aa: CASHRYGNTEAFF; CDR3nt: TGTGCCAGCCACCGTTATGGGAACACTGAAGCTTTCTTT
v_gene: TRBV6-2/TRBV6-3; abundance: NA; d_gene: TRBD1; j_gene: TRBJ1-2; CDR3aa: CASSSRGTGTYGYTF; CDR3nt: TGTGCCAGCAGTTCGCGCGGGACAGGGACCTATGGCTACACCTTC
v_gene: TRBV29-1; abundance: once; d_gene: NA; j_gene: TRBJ2-3; CDR3aa: CSATPGTDTQYF; CDR3nt: TGCAGCGCCACTCCCGGAACAGATACGCAGTATTTT
v_gene: TRBV28; abundance: NA; d_gene: NA; j_gene: TRBJ1-2; CDR3aa: CASQSSGYTF; CDR3nt: TGTGCCAGCCAGTCGTCTGGCTACACCTTC
v_gene: TRBV4-3; abundance: few; d_gene: TRBD1; j_gene: TRBJ1-1; CDR3aa: CASSQDFPRQGGTEAFF; CDR3nt: TGCGCCAGCAGCCAAGATTTCCCGAGACAGGGGGGGACTGAAGCTTTCTTT
v_gene: TRBV18; abundance: NA; d_gene: NA; j_gene: TRBJ2-1; CDR3aa: CASSPSRSSYNEQFF; CDR3nt: TGTGCCAGCTCACCTAGCAGGAGCTCCTACAATGAGCAGTTCTTC
v_gene: TRBV4-2; abundance: NA; d_gene: TRBD1; j_gene: TRBJ1-5; CDR3aa: CASSPADRAGQPQHF; CDR3nt: TGTGCCAGCAGCCCCGCCGACAGGGCTGGACAGCCCCAGCATTTT
v_gene: TRBV19; abundance: NA; d_gene: NA; j_gene: TRBJ1-2; CDR3aa: CASTPDKRRYGYTF; CDR3nt: TGTGCCAGTACCCCAGACAAGCGCCGCTATGGCTACACCTTC
v_gene: TRBV25-1; abundance: NA; d_gene: TRBD1; j_gene: TRBJ2-3; CDR3aa: CASSVGRGHTDTQYF; CDR3nt: TGTGCCAGCAGTGTGGGCAGGGGGCACACAGATACGCAGTATTTT
v_gene: TRBV7-2; abundance: once; d_gene: TRBD2; j_gene: TRBJ2-2; CDR3aa: CASSLRRGLGTGELFF; CDR3nt: TGTGCCAGCAGCTTGCGGCGGGGGTTGGGCACCGGGGAGCTGTTTTTT